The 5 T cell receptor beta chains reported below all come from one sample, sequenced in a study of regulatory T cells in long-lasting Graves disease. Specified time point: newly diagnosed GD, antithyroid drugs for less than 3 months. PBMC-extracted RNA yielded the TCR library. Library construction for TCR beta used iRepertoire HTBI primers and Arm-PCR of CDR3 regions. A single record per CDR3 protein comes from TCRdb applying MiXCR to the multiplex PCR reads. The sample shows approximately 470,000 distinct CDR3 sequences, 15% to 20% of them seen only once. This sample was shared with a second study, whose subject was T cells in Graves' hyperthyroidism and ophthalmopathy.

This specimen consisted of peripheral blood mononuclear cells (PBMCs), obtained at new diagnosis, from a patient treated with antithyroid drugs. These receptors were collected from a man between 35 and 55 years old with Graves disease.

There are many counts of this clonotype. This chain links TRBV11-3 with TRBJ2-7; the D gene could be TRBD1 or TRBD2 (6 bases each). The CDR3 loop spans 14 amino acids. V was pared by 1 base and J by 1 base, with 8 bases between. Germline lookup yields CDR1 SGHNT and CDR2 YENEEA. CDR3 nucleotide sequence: TGTGCCAGCAGCTTAGGCGGGACATCCTACGAGCAGTACTTC. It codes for CASSLGGTSYEQYF.

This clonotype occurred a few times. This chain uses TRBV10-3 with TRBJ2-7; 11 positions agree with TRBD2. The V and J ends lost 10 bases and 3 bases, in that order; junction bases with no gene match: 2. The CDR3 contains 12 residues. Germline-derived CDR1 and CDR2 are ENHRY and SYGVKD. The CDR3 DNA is TGTGCCACCGGGACTAGCGGCTACGAGCAGTACTTC. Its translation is CATGTSGYEQYF.

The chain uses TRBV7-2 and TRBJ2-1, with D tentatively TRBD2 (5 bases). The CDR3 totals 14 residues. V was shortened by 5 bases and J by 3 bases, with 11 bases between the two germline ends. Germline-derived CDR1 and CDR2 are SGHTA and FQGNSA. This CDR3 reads CASSPFGIYNEQFF. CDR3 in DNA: TGTGCCAGCAGCCCCTTCGGGATCTACAATGAGCAGTTCTTC.

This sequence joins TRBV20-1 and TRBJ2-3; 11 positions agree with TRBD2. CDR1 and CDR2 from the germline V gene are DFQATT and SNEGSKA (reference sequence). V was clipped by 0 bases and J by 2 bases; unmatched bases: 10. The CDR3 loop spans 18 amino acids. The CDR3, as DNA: TGCAGTGCTAGAGATTCACTAGCGGGAGCCAAAGCCACAGATACGCAGTATTTT. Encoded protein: CSARDSLAGAKATDTQYF.

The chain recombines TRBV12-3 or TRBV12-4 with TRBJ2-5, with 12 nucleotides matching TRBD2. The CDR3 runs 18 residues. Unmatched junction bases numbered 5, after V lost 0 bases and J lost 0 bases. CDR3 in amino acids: CASSLASLAGGDQETQYF. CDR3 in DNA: TGTGCCAGCAGTTTAGCGTCCCTAGCGGGAGGGGACCAAGAGACCCAGTACTTC.